This is a list of T cell receptor beta chains from one sample in a study of blood T cell repertoires in COVID-19. Method: immunoSEQ multiplex PCR; TCRdb's copy keeps in-frame clones and lacks some. The sample contains about 140,000 clones, over 75% of which appear only once. The sequenced sample consisted of peripheral blood. Receptors originate from a man between 70 and 80 years old with acute or convalescent COVID-19. CDR3s include the opening cysteine and the closing phenylalanine or tryptophan. Expanded clones get a size class; other rows say once, few or many, or leave the size out.

cdr3_length: 17; v_call: TRBV15; clone_size: -; cdr3_aa: CATSRGTGTGRDQPQHF
cdr3_length: 15; v_call: TRBV19; clone_size: -; cdr3_aa: CASCASGTVNEKLFF
cdr3_length: 14; v_call: TRBV7-9; clone_size: -; cdr3_aa: CASSPPGQGLGYTF
cdr3_length: 15; v_call: TRBV11-2; clone_size: -; cdr3_aa: CASSLEGGGSYGYTF
cdr3_length: 11; v_call: TRBV6-5; clone_size: -; cdr3_aa: CASSIPGSVHF
cdr3_length: 16; v_call: TRBV3-1/TRBV3-2; clone_size: -; cdr3_aa: CASSQSSGGAQNEQFF
cdr3_length: 18; v_call: TRBV7-2; clone_size: -; cdr3_aa: CASSSTRGTSGGHNEQFF
cdr3_length: 14; v_call: TRBV7-7; clone_size: -; cdr3_aa: CASSLGPGTDTQYF
cdr3_length: 14; v_call: TRBV7-2; clone_size: -; cdr3_aa: CASSMGQNTGELFF
cdr3_length: 16; v_call: TRBV21-1; clone_size: -; cdr3_aa: CASSKVQDRANYGYTF
cdr3_length: 14; v_call: TRBV7-2; clone_size: -; cdr3_aa: CASFRDRVSTEAFF
cdr3_length: 13; v_call: TRBV19; clone_size: -; cdr3_aa: CASSGGADSPLHF
cdr3_length: 15; v_call: TRBV5-1; clone_size: -; cdr3_aa: CASSLDLSGNSPLHF
cdr3_length: 13; v_call: TRBV5-1; clone_size: -; cdr3_aa: CASSLGGGYGYTF
cdr3_length: 11; v_call: TRBV2; clone_size: few; cdr3_aa: CASGGGNEQFF
cdr3_length: 13; v_call: TRBV30; clone_size: -; cdr3_aa: CAWRRDRGDGYTF
cdr3_length: 15; v_call: TRBV4-1; clone_size: -; cdr3_aa: CASSQVGLSYNEQFF
cdr3_length: 16; v_call: TRBV5-1; clone_size: -; cdr3_aa: CASSSDRGKDGTEAFF
cdr3_length: 14; v_call: TRBV19; clone_size: once; cdr3_aa: CASSSQGWNQPQHF
cdr3_length: 17; v_call: TRBV4-2; clone_size: once; cdr3_aa: CASSQVDDRGGNYGYTF
cdr3_length: 11; v_call: TRBV28; clone_size: -; cdr3_aa: CASSGGITLHF
cdr3_length: 15; v_call: TRBV6-5; clone_size: -; cdr3_aa: CASNRQGELNYGYTF